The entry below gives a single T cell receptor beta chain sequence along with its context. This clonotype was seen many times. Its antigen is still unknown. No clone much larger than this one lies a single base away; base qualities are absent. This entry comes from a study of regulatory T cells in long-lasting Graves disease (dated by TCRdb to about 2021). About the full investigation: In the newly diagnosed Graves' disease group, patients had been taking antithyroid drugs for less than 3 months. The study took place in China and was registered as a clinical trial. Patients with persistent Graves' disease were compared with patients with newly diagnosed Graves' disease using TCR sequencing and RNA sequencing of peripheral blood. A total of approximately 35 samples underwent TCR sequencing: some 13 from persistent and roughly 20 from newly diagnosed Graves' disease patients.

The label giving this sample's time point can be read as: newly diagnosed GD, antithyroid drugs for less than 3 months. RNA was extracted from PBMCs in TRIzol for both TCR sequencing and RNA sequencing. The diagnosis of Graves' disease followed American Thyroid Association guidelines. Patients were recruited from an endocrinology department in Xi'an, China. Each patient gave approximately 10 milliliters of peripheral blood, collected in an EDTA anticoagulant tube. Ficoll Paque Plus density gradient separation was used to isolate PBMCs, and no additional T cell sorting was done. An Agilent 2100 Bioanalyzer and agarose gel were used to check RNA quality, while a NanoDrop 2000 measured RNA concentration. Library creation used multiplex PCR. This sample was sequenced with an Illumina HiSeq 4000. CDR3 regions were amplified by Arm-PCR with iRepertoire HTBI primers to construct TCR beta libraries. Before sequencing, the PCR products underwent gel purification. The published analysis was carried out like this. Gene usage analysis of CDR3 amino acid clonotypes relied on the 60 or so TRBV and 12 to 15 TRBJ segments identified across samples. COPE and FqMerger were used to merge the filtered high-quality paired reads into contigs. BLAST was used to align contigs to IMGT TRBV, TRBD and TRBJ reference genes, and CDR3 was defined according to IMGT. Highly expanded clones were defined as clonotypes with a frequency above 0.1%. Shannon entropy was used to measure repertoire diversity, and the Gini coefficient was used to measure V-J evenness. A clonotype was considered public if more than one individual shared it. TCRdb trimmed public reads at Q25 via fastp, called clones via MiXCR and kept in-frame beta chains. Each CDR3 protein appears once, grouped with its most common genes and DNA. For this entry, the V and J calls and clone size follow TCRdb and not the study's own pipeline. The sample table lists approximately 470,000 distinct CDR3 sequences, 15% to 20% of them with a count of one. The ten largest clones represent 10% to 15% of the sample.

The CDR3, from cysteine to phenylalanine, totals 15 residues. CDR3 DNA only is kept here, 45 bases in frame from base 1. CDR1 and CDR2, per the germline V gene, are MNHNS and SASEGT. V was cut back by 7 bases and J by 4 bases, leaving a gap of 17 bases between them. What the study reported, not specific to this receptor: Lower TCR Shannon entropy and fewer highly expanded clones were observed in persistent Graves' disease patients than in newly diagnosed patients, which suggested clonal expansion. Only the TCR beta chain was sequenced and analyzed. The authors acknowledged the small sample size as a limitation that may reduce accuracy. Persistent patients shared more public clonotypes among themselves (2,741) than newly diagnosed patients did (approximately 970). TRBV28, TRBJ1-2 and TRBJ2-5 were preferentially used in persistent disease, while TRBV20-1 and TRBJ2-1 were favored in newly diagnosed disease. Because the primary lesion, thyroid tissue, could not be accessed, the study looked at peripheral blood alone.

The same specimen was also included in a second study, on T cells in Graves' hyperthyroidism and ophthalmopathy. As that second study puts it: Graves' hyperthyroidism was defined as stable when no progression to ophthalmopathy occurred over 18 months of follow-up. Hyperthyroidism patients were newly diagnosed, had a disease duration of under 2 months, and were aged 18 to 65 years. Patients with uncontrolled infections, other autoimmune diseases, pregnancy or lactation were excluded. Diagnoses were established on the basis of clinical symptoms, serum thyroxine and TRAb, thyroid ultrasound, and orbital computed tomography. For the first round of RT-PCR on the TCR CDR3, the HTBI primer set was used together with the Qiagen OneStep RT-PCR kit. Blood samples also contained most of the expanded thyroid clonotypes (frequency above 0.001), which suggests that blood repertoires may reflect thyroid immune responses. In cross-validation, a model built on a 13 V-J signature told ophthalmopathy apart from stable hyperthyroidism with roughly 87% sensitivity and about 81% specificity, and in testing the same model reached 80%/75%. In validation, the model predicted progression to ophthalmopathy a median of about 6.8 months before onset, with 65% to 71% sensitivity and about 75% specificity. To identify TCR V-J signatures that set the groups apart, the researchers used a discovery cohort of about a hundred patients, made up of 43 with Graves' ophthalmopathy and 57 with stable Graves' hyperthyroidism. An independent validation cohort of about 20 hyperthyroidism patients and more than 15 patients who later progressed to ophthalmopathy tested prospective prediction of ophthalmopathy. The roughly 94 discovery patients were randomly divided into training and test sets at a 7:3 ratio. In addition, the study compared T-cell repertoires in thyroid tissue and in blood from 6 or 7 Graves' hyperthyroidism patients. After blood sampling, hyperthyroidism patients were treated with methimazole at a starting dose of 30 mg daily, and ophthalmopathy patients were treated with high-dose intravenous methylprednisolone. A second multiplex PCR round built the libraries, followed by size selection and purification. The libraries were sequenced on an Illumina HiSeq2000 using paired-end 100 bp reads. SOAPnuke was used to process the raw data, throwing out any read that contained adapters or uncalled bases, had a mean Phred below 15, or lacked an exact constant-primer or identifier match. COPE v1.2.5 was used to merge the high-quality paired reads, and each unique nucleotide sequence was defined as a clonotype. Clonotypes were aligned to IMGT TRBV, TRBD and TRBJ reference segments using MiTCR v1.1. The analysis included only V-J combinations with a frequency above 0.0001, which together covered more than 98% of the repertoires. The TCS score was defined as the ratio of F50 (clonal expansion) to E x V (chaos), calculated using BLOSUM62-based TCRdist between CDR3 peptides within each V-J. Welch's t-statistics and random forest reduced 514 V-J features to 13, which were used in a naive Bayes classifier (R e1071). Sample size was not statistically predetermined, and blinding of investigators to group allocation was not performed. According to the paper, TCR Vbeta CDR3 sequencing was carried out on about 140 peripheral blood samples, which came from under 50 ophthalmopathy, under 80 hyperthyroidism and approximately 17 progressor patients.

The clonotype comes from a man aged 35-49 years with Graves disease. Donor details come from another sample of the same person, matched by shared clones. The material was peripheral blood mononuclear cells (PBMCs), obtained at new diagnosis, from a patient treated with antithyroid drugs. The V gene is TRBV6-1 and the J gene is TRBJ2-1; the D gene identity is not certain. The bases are TGTGCCAGCACCCGAAGGCGTCCGGGTTACAATGAGCAGTTCTTC. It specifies CASTRRRPGYNEQFF.